This T cell receptor beta chain stems from a study of T cell repertoires in cytomegalovirus infection. Whole-study context: Recently identified HLA-C-restricted CMV epitopes and well-studied HLA-B-restricted CMV epitopes were used by the study.

A note on this clonotype: As yet, its antigen is unknown.

One entry per CDR3 protein, called by TCRdb with MiXCR from the reads. The sample gives some 350,000 distinct CDR3 sequences, roughly 34% of which show up once; about 14% is in the top ten. The CDR3 runs 13 residues. J was trimmed by 4 bases and V by 6 bases; bases with no gene match: 3. Germline assignment: CDR1 SNHLY and CDR2 FYNNEI. The material was cultured PBMCs, obtained from culture after CMV antigen stimulation. The sequence was collected from a human donor in good health (CMV status not recorded). Some clones in this sample may be carry-over from other donors' samples. This sequence joins TRBV2 and TRBJ2-3; TRBD1 matches 8 bases. The CDR3 protein is CASRKQGADTQYF. The CDR3 DNA reads as TGTGCCAGCAGGAAACAGGGGGCAGATACGCAGTATTTT.